The 23 T cell receptor beta chains reported below all come from one sample, sequenced in a study of CXCR3-negative and CXCR3-positive naive CD8 T cells (dated by TCRdb to between 2018 and 2021). General conclusions and limits of the study: TRB CDR3s from CXCR3-positive naive cells showed higher hydrophobicity (lower Kidera factor 4), lower energy, and higher strength and volume indices than CXCR3-negative naive cells.

Their antigens remain unidentified. Instrument used: NextSeq 550. The Human TCR Profiling Kit (MiLaboratory) was used to prepare UMI-labeled 5' RACE TRB cDNA libraries. The reads underwent TCRdb reprocessing, giving one record for each CDR3 protein sequence and no DNA. This specimen's table enumerates around 63,000 distinct CDR3 sequences. The top ten hold 4.8% of the sample. The sequencing input was naive CXCR3+ CD8+ T cells from blood. The intended sense of this specimen's cell subset or site label: CD45RO-CCR7+CD27+CD95- naive CD8+ T cells expressing CXCR3 (TNR3+). The receptors shown here come from a human donor in good health. Some clones in this sample may be carry-over from other donors' samples.

The chain couples TRBV29-1 to TRBJ2-5; as DNA is missing, the TRBD2 call by TCRdb cannot be tested. CDR1 and CDR2 (germline): SQVTM, ANQGSEA. This CDR3 has 15 residues. This CDR3 is CSVAQDGSGQETQYF.

The gene calls are TRBV20-1 and TRBJ2-2; no DNA is available, so the TRBD2 call from TCRdb remains unchecked. This CDR3 region has 15 residues. CDR1 DFQATT and CDR2 SNEGSKA come from the germline V gene (reference sequence). This CDR3 is CSARDQGRATGELFF.

The rearrangement uses TRBV29-1 and TRBJ2-7; TCRdb gives TRBD1 as the D gene, but with no DNA this cannot be confirmed. There are 13 residues in the CDR3. Germline loops: CDR1 SQVTM, CDR2 ANQGSEA. This chain's CDR3 is CSVERGETYEQYF.

This chain uses TRBV29-1 with TRBJ2-7; absent DNA, TCRdb's TRBD1 call cannot be checked. This CDR3 has 13 amino acids. Germline V gene sequence: CDR1 SQVTM, CDR2 ANQGSEA. CDR3: CSVGGGTGPEQYF.

This chain connects TRBV6-5 to TRBJ2-7; TCRdb returns TRBD1, unconfirmable since there is no DNA. Germline assignment: CDR1 MNHEY and CDR2 SVGAGI. This CDR3 spans 14 amino acids. CDR3 loop: CASSYSRDGYEQYF.

The rearrangement uses TRBV28 and TRBJ2-2; TCRdb selects TRBD2, and the lack of DNA leaves this call unchecked. The CDR3 covers 16 residues. CDR1 MDHEN and CDR2 SYDVKM come from the germline V gene. Here the CDR3 reads CASSLWRGGLAGELFF. The whole variable domain, filled in from reference TRBV28 and TRBJ2-2, reads DVKVTQSSRYLVKRTGEKVFLECVQDMDHENMFWYRQDPGLGLRLIYFSYDVKMKEKGDIPEGYSVSREKKERFSLILESASTNQTSMYLCASSLWRGGLAGELFFGEGSRLTVL.

The V and J genes are TRBV28 and TRBJ2-7; the D gene TCRdb calls, TRBD2, cannot be checked with no DNA. Germline V gives CDR1 MDHEN, CDR2 SYDVKM. This CDR3 spans 19 amino acids. The CDR3 is CASSFHISPGGEGTYEQYF.

This chain links TRBV7-3 with TRBJ1-1. CDR3 length: 15 amino acids. Germline V gene data show CDR1 as SGHTA and CDR2 as FQGTGA. The CDR3 reads CASSLLRLTNTEAFF.

V usage is TRBV30 and J usage is TRBJ2-1; TCRdb indicates TRBD1, and absent DNA this call remains unverified. The germline V gene encodes CDR1 GTSNPN and CDR2 SVGIG (reference sequence). The CDR3 spans 12 residues. CDR3 in amino acids: CAWNLAGGEQFF. The variable domain in full, with the rest retrieved from reference TRBV30 and TRBJ2-1, is SQTIHQWPATLVQPVGSPLSLECTVEGTSNPNLYWYRQAAGRGLQLLFYSVGIGQISSEVPQNLSASRPQDRQFILSSKKLLLSDSGFYLCAWNLAGGEQFFGPGTRLTVL.

The V gene is TRBV7-9, the J gene TRBJ1-2; absent DNA, TCRdb's TRBD1 call cannot be checked. The CDR3 totals 15 residues. Germline V gene lookup returns CDR1 SEHNR and CDR2 FQNEAQ (reference sequence). This CDR3 is CASSLAMTENYGYTF.

This CDR3 is CASSERTDTGELFF. The gene calls are TRBV6-4 and TRBJ2-2. The CDR3 extends over 14 amino acids. CDR1 and CDR2 (germline): MRHNA, SNTAGT.

The CDR3 sequence: CSVESDRVYNEQFF. V is TRBV29-1 and J is TRBJ2-1; TCRdb gives TRBD1 as the D gene, but with no DNA this cannot be confirmed. The length of the CDR3 is 14 residues. Germline V gene lookup returns CDR1 SQVTM and CDR2 ANQGSEA.

The chain has TRBV5-1 and TRBJ2-7; TCRdb's D call, TRBD2, is unchecked because there is no DNA. This CDR3 comprises 14 residues. Germline CDR1 and CDR2: SGHRS and YFSETQ. The CDR3 here is CASSPGLADYEQYF.

The chain recombines TRBV6-2 or TRBV6-3 with TRBJ2-5; TCRdb designates TRBD1, a call that cannot be tested without DNA. This CDR3 has 17 residues. CDR1 is MNHEY and CDR2 is SVGEGT in the germline V gene. The CDR3 reads CASSYSWDSRQQETQYF.

This rearrangement joins TRBV28 to TRBJ2-5. Germline V gene sequence: CDR1 MDHEN, CDR2 SYDVKM. The length of the CDR3 is 11 residues. CDR3: CASSLRQTQYF.

The chain couples TRBV18 to TRBJ2-5; TCRdb calls TRBD2, which cannot be checked without DNA. The CDR3 runs 17 residues. Per the germline V gene, CDR1 is KGHSH and CDR2 is LQKENI. The chain's CDR3 is CASSPPVLAGDQETQYF.

This clonotype registers medium-sized (0.01 to 0.1%) by frequency. V usage is TRBV7-7 and J usage is TRBJ2-5; TCRdb's assignment of TRBD2 cannot be checked, as there is no DNA. CDR1 is SSHAT and CDR2 is FNYEAQ in the germline V gene (reference sequence). The CDR3 is 13 residues long. The CDR3 is CASSPGTIETQYF.

This clonotype is labeled medium-sized based on frequency. V usage is TRBV18 and J usage is TRBJ2-7. The length of the CDR3 is 13 residues. Per germline, CDR1 KGHSH and CDR2 LQKENI. The CDR3 here is CASSPPVSYEQYF.

The V and J genes are TRBV7-2 and TRBJ2-7; TCRdb reports TRBD1, a call that lacks DNA to check it against. The length of the CDR3 is 15 residues. In germline, CDR1 is SGHTA, CDR2 FQGNSA. The CDR3 loop reads CASSLEDGGYYEQYF.

This sequence joins TRBV2 and TRBJ1-1. Germline values: CDR1 SNHLY, CDR2 FYNNEI. The CDR3 covers 15 residues. CDR3 in amino acids: CASSDVGGGITEAFF.

The chain is built from TRBV29-1 and TRBJ2-7. Germline CDR1 and CDR2: SQVTM and ANQGSEA. This CDR3 comprises 12 residues. CDR3 region: CSVEDLLAEQYF.

The V and J genes are TRBV20-1 and TRBJ1-5; checking the TCRdb D call of TRBD1 is not possible without DNA. The CDR3 sequence is 13 residues long. Germline-derived CDR1 and CDR2 are DFQATT and SNEGSKA (reference sequence). CDR3 residues: CSTRQGESQPQHF.

The gene calls are TRBV29-1 and TRBJ2-2; absent DNA, TCRdb's TRBD1 call cannot be checked. The CDR3 runs 16 residues. CDR1 is SQVTM and CDR2 is ANQGSEA in the germline V gene. Here the CDR3 reads CSVVSDLQGTGGELFF.